A selection of T cell receptor beta chains follows, all from one sample in a study of T cell changes during pregnancy in multiple sclerosis. Sequenced by immunoSEQ multiplex PCR; TCRdb stores in-frame clones only, minus some. The top ten clones hold about 1.7% of a sample with tens of thousands of clones, approximately 85% of them seen once. Sample: peripheral blood, taken in the first trimester of pregnancy. The receptors come from a female donor with multiple sclerosis, enrolled in a pregnancy study. Each CDR3 is given with its conserved first and last residue. Each record gives: J gene, clone size, D gene, V gene, CDR3 protein, CDR3 DNA. D genes are given only for firm matches. Size tells how often a clone was seen (once, few, many) or the class of an expanded clone, and some rows leave it out.

J: TRBJ2-3; size: .; D: TRBD2; V: TRBV29-1; CDR3: CSVRLAGGVVDTQYF; DNA: TGCAGCGTCAGGTTAGCGGGAGGCGTCGTAGATACGCAGTATTTT
J: TRBJ1-5; size: .; D: .; V: TRBV27; CDR3: CASSPGAARPQHF; DNA: TGTGCCAGCAGTCCCGGCGCCGCTAGGCCCCAGCATTTT
J: TRBJ2-5; size: .; D: .; V: TRBV7-8; CDR3: CASSLALEGTQYF; DNA: TGTGCCAGCAGCTTAGCCCTGGAGGGGACCCAGTACTTC
J: TRBJ1-1; size: .; D: .; V: TRBV18; CDR3: CASSPPAGTAEAFF; DNA: TGTGCCAGCTCACCACCGGCGGGGACGGCTGAAGCTTTCTTT
J: TRBJ1-4; size: .; D: .; V: TRBV27; CDR3: CASSPAGGLEKLFF; DNA: TGTGCCAGCAGCCCAGCCGGGGGGCTTGAAAAACTGTTTTTT
J: TRBJ2-7; size: .; D: .; V: TRBV28; CDR3: CASSLKAVPSYEQYF; DNA: TGTGCCAGCAGCCTTAAAGCGGTACCCTCCTACGAGCAGTACTTC
J: TRBJ2-1; size: .; D: TRBD2; V: TRBV4-1; CDR3: CASSQGPGGELAGVPEQFF; DNA: TGCGCCAGCAGCCAAGGTCCTGGGGGAGAACTAGCGGGAGTCCCTGAGCAGTTCTTC
J: TRBJ2-1; size: .; D: TRBD1; V: TRBV6-1; CDR3: CASSAAGTGAREQFF; DNA: TGTGCCAGCAGCGCCGCGGGGACAGGGGCTCGGGAGCAGTTCTTC
J: TRBJ2-6; size: .; D: TRBD1; V: TRBV6-4; CDR3: CASSASWGQEISGANVLTF; DNA: TGTGCCAGCAGTGCCTCATGGGGACAGGAGATCTCTGGGGCCAACGTCCTGACTTTC
J: TRBJ1-1; size: .; D: .; V: TRBV27; CDR3: CASSLMAGRAEAFF; DNA: TGTGCCAGCAGTTTAATGGCAGGGAGGGCTGAAGCTTTCTTT
J: TRBJ1-5; size: .; D: .; V: TRBV7-8; CDR3: CASSFSGGGNQPQHF; DNA: TGTGCCAGCAGCTTTTCCGGGGGTGGGAATCAGCCCCAGCATTTT
J: TRBJ1-1; size: .; D: .; V: TRBV19; CDR3: CASSISLMNTEAFF; DNA: TGTGCCAGTAGTATATCACTAATGAACACTGAAGCTTTCTTT
J: TRBJ1-1; size: .; D: .; V: TRBV6-5; CDR3: CASSYSVGLEAFF; DNA: TGTGCCAGCAGTTACTCGGTGGGCCTTGAAGCTTTCTTT
J: TRBJ2-3; size: .; D: TRBD2; V: TRBV10-2; CDR3: CASYRLAGGTDTQYF; DNA: TGCGCCAGCTATCGACTAGCGGGAGGGACGGATACGCAGTATTTT
J: TRBJ1-5; size: .; D: .; V: TRBV30; CDR3: CAFTTGVDQPQHF; DNA: TGTGCCTTTACGACAGGAGTCGATCAGCCCCAGCATTTT
J: TRBJ2-7; size: .; D: .; V: TRBV18; CDR3: CASSPPGQRGYNEQYF; DNA: TGTGCCAGCTCACCTCCGGGACAAAGGGGATACAACGAGCAGTACTTC
J: TRBJ2-1; size: .; D: TRBD2; V: TRBV9; CDR3: CASSVAAGVDNEQFF; DNA: TGTGCCAGCAGCGTAGCAGCGGGAGTCGACAATGAGCAGTTCTTC
J: TRBJ2-7; size: .; D: TRBD2; V: TRBV7-3; CDR3: CASSPSGSYEQYF; DNA: TGTGCCAGCAGCCCTAGCGGGAGCTACGAGCAGTACTTC
J: TRBJ2-2; size: .; D: .; V: TRBV14; CDR3: CASSQDLPGAGELFF; DNA: TGTGCCAGCAGCCAAGACCTACCGGGAGCCGGGGAGCTGTTTTTT
J: TRBJ2-5; size: .; D: TRBD2; V: TRBV6-1; CDR3: CASRGLAGDQETQYF; DNA: TGTGCCAGCAGAGGACTAGCGGGAGACCAAGAGACCCAGTACTTC
J: TRBJ2-5; size: .; D: TRBD2; V: TRBV7-2; CDR3: CASSGEPREVETQYF; DNA: TGTGCCAGCAGCGGCGAACCCCGGGAGGTGGAGACCCAGTACTTC
J: TRBJ1-5; size: .; D: TRBD1; V: TRBV19; CDR3: CASSTTGTNQPQHF; DNA: TGTGCCAGTAGTACGACAGGGACCAATCAGCCCCAGCATTTT
J: TRBJ2-7; size: .; D: TRBD2; V: TRBV28; CDR3: CASTVSGRANEQYF; DNA: TGTGCCAGCACCGTTAGCGGGAGGGCAAACGAGCAGTACTTC
J: TRBJ1-1; size: .; D: TRBD1; V: TRBV5-1; CDR3: CASKEGQGVRNTEAFF; DNA: TGCGCCAGCAAGGAGGGACAGGGGGTGCGGAACACTGAAGCTTTCTTT
J: TRBJ1-2; size: once; D: .; V: TRBV6-1; CDR3: CASSEQVIYGYTF; DNA: TGTGCCAGCAGTGAACAGGTGATCTATGGCTACACCTTC
J: TRBJ1-1; size: once; D: TRBD1; V: TRBV10-3; CDR3: CAISDQQGASRAFF; DNA: TGTGCCATCAGTGACCAACAGGGGGCATCTCGGGCTTTCTTT
J: TRBJ1-2; size: .; D: .; V: TRBV28; CDR3: CASSLERGGYTF; DNA: TGTGCCAGCAGTTTAGAGAGAGGAGGCTACACCTTC
J: TRBJ2-7; size: .; D: .; V: TRBV7-8; CDR3: CASSFTGNYEQYF; DNA: TGTGCCAGCAGCTTCACAGGGAACTACGAGCAGTACTTC
J: TRBJ2-2; size: .; D: TRBD2; V: TRBV10-1; CDR3: CASSDSGAYTGELFF; DNA: TGCGCCAGCAGTGATAGCGGGGCCTACACCGGGGAGCTGTTTTTT
J: TRBJ2-3; size: .; D: TRBD1; V: TRBV6-1; CDR3: CASSEQQGDTQYF; DNA: TGTGCCAGCAGTGAACAACAGGGGGATACGCAGTATTTT
J: TRBJ1-4; size: .; D: TRBD1; V: TRBV5-1; CDR3: CASSDRDRGRANEKLFF; DNA: TGCGCCAGCAGCGACCGGGACAGGGGGCGGGCTAATGAAAAACTGTTTTTT
J: TRBJ1-1; size: .; D: TRBD1; V: TRBV5-4; CDR3: CASSRQGALTEAFF; DNA: TGTGCCAGCAGCCGCCAGGGGGCTCTCACTGAAGCTTTCTTT
J: TRBJ2-1; size: .; D: TRBD2; V: TRBV5-1; CDR3: CASAGGGEQFF; DNA: TGCGCCAGCGCGGGAGGAGGTGAGCAGTTCTTC
J: TRBJ2-7; size: .; D: .; V: TRBV21-1; CDR3: CASSWDREAHEQYF; DNA: TGTGCCAGCAGCTGGGACAGGGAGGCCCACGAGCAGTACTTC
J: TRBJ2-1; size: once; D: TRBD2; V: TRBV19; CDR3: CASSMTSGRAVDEQFF; DNA: TGTGCCAGTAGTATGACTAGCGGGAGGGCCGTTGATGAGCAGTTCTTC
J: TRBJ2-3; size: .; D: .; V: TRBV2; CDR3: CASSETLAFADTQYF; DNA: TGTGCCAGCAGTGAAACGCTAGCGTTCGCAGATACGCAGTATTTT
J: TRBJ2-1; size: .; D: TRBD1; V: TRBV5-6; CDR3: CASSLSEGTAQFF; DNA: TGTGCCAGCAGCTTATCTGAGGGGACAGCGCAGTTCTTC
J: TRBJ1-5; size: .; D: .; V: TRBV10-3; CDR3: CAIRYSGVLEPQHF; DNA: TGTGCCATCAGATACTCAGGGGTTTTGGAGCCCCAGCATTTT
J: TRBJ2-3; size: .; D: TRBD2; V: TRBV5-1; CDR3: CASSLERSSGSLTDTQYF; DNA: TGCGCCAGCAGCTTGGAGCGTTCTAGCGGGAGCTTGACAGATACGCAGTATTTT
J: TRBJ1-2; size: once; D: .; V: TRBV19; CDR3: CASSIWGTDGYTF; DNA: TGTGCCAGTAGTATCTGGGGCACAGATGGCTACACCTTC
J: TRBJ2-1; size: .; D: TRBD2; V: TRBV5-1; CDR3: CASSPRASGDSYNEQFF; DNA: TGCGCCAGCAGCCCCCGGGCTAGCGGGGATTCCTACAATGAGCAGTTCTTC
J: TRBJ1-1; size: .; D: .; V: TRBV2; CDR3: CASSPQNTEAFF; DNA: TGTGCCAGCAGTCCACAGAACACTGAAGCTTTCTTT
J: TRBJ1-5; size: .; D: TRBD1; V: TRBV11-2; CDR3: CASSPGGAGHHQPQHF; DNA: TGTGCCAGCAGCCCAGGGGGAGCAGGGCATCATCAGCCCCAGCATTTT
J: TRBJ1-4; size: .; D: .; V: TRBV5-1; CDR3: CASSQLGATNEKLFF; DNA: TGCGCCAGCAGCCAACTAGGTGCAACTAATGAAAAACTGTTTTTT
J: TRBJ2-1; size: few; D: .; V: TRBV5-1; CDR3: CASSLEAASSYNEQFF; DNA: TGCGCCAGCAGCTTGGAAGCGGCTAGCTCCTACAATGAGCAGTTCTTC